This T cell receptor (beta chain) was retrieved from a study of CD8 T cells in ankylosing spondylitis. Study-wide findings and caveats: Reportedly, significant enrichment of disease-linked clones occurred in matched ankylosing spondylitis synovial fluid. A motif of fewer than ten highly homologous TCR beta variants was seen as apparently characteristic of ankylosing spondylitis blood.

This clonotype was counted at least ten times. Its antigen is not known. Quantitative 5'-RACE with molecular barcodes generated TCR beta libraries. TCRdb re-called the 5' RACE reads through MiXCR, storing one row per CDR3 protein. The sample consists of about 240,000 distinct CDR3 sequences, approximately 11% of them appearing once. This receptor was identified in a male donor with ankylosing spondylitis or in good health (not recorded which). Source material: blood, either unsorted or a sorted T cell fraction (not recorded which).

The CDR3 DNA reads TGCAGTGCTAGGAGGTTTGAAGCTTTCTTT. Translation gives CSARRFEAFF. The rearrangement links TRBV20-1 to TRBJ1-1; D remains ambiguous. This CDR3 is built from 10 residues. Trimming removed 3 bases at V and 7 bases at J, with 6 bases between. Germline V gives CDR1 DFQATT, CDR2 SNEGSKA (reference sequence).